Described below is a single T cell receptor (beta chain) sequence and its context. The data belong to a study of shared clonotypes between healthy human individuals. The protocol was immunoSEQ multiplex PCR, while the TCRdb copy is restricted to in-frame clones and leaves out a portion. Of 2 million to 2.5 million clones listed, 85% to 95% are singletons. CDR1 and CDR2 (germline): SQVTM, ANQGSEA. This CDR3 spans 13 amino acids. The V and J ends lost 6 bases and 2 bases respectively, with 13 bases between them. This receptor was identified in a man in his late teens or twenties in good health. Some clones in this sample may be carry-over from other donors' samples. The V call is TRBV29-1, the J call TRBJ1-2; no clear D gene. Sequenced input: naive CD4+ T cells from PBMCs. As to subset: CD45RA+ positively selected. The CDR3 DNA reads TGCAGCGTCGGAACTGGACGGAACTATGGCTACACCTTC. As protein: CSVGTGRNYGYTF. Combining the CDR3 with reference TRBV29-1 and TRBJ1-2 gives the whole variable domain SAVISQKPSRDICQRGTSLTIQCQVDSQVTMMFWYRQQPGQSLTLIATANQGSEATYESGFVIDKFPISRPNLTFSTLTVSNMSPEDSSIYLCSVGTGRNYGYTFGSGTRLTVV.